This T cell receptor beta chain is drawn from a study of tumor-infiltrating lymphocytes in primary liver carcinoma. The authors made TCR beta cDNA from approximately 500 ng total RNA with a constant-region primer. Slightly modified ARM-PCR, run as three nested multiplex PCR rounds, produced the TCR beta libraries. TRBV1-TRBV30 forward primers and a C-beta reverse primer were used in the first two PCR rounds, which each ran for ten to eleven cycles. TCRdb redid the calling of the multiplex PCR reads with MiXCR, one entry per CDR3 protein. The repertoire has 320,000 or so distinct CDR3 sequences, 60% to 80% of them found once; the top ten carry roughly 8.6%. The germline gives CDR1 MNHNS, CDR2 SASEGT. V shed 6 bases and J shed 9 bases, with 21 bases lying between them. The CDR3 is 15 amino acids. For blood RNA, unsorted whole blood served as the source, and germline DNA was extracted too.

This TCR came from a man aged 35-49 years with primary liver carcinoma and hepatitis B virus infection. The chain is built from TRBV6-1 and TRBJ1-5; D is possibly TRBD1 (5 bases). Sequencing was performed on peripheral blood. Here the CDR3 DNA reads TGTGCCAGCAGCGAAATGGAGGGTCCGGGGCGGCCCCAGCATTTT. This codes for CASSEMEGPGRPQHF.